This TCR beta chain came from a study of spatial heterogeneity in lung cancer. The table lists this clonotype with a few counts. CDR1 and CDR2 from the germline V gene are MNHEY and SMNVEV (reference sequence). The CDR3 runs 15 residues. V dropped 4 bases and J dropped 6; count of bases not matched to a gene: 6. Time point here: sample taken at primary tumor resection. No cells were sorted before sequencing. The whole RNA sequenced was extracted from tumor, nontumor lung or frozen PBMC. TCRdb called the 5' RACE reads again in MiXCR, with one record for every CDR3 protein. The sample holds about 92,000 distinct CDR3 sequences, 12% seen once.

The clonotype comes from a male donor with early-stage non-small cell lung cancer. Sequenced here: PBMCs, sampled at surgery. This rearrangement joins TRBV27 to TRBJ2-1; 10 nucleotides match TRBD2. The CDR3 nucleotides are TGTGCCAGCAGTTCACTAGCGGGAAGTGCCAATGAGCAGTTCTTC. Translation: CASSSLAGSANEQFF.